Following are 22 T cell receptor beta chains from one sample sequenced in a study of shared clonotypes between healthy human individuals. Libraries were prepared by immunoSEQ multiplex PCR; TCRdb keeps only in-frame clonotypes and omits some of them. This sample has 1,500,000 or so clones, with 95% to 97% found just once. The sample consisted of naive CD4+ T cells sorted from blood. Subset of the sample: CD45RA+ positively selected. The receptors derive from a young man in good health.

The rearrangement uses TRBV2 and TRBJ2-2; D is ambiguous. V was shortened by 6 bases and J by 6 bases, with 14 bases between the two germline ends. Germline V CDR1 and CDR2: SNHLY, FYNNEI. CDR3 length: 14 amino acids. The CDR3 sequence: CASRTPGVPGELFF. The CDR3, as DNA: TGTGCCAGCAGAACCCCTGGTGTACCCGGGGAGCTGTTTTTT.

The chain couples TRBV11-3 to TRBJ2-1; D is unclear. Germline CDR1 and CDR2: SGHNT and YENEEA. Trimming left V 5 bases short and J 2 bases short, with 4 bases between. The CDR3 extends over 12 amino acids. CDR3 in amino acids: CASSATYNEQFF. DNA of the CDR3: TGTGCCAGCAGCGCGACCTACAATGAGCAGTTCTTC.

V gene TRBV11-2 combines with J gene TRBJ1-1; D uncertain. The germline V gene has CDR1 SGHAT and CDR2 FQNNGV. CDR3 length: 14 residues. The germline V and J ends were trimmed by 4 bases and 1 base, with 10 bases remaining between them. The CDR3 nucleotides are TGTGCCAGCAGCTCCAACGGAGGGAACACTGAAGCTTTCTTT. It yields the protein CASSSNGGNTEAFF.

The rearrangement uses TRBV7-8 and TRBJ1-2, with D hard to call. The CDR3 totals 14 residues. Germline loops: CDR1 SGHVS, CDR2 FQNEAQ. The germline V and J ends were trimmed by 1 base and 5 bases, with 11 bases remaining between them. The CDR3 nucleotides are TGTGCCAGCAGCTTAGGCCCAAAGGCGTATGGCTACACCTTC. Its translation: CASSLGPKAYGYTF.

Turning to this clone: A read error may produce the germline difference seen at one junction end. The chain employs TRBV6-6 and TRBJ1-1, with a possible D match to TRBD1 (6 bases). The CDR3 is made up of 12 amino acids. Per the germline V gene, CDR1 is MNHNY and CDR2 is SVGAGI (reference sequence). CDR3 nucleotides: TGTGCCTGCAGGGGACCGAACACTGAAGCTTTCTTT. Protein sequence: CACRGPNTEAFF.

This chain uses TRBV9 with TRBJ2-1; a possible D gene is TRBD1 (7 bases). The germline CDR1 and CDR2 sequences are SGDLS and YYNGEE. V was trimmed by 4 bases and J by 1 base, leaving 21 bases between them. There are 18 residues in the CDR3. DNA for the CDR3: TGTGCCAGCAGCATCGGGACAGAGCTCCGGGGGTCCTACAATGAGCAGTTCTTC. Translating gives CASSIGTELRGSYNEQFF.

V gene TRBV7-2 combines with J gene TRBJ2-4; D is unclear. In germline, CDR1 is SGHTA, CDR2 FQGNSA. Trimming cost V 5 bases and J 2 bases, with 10 bases left between them. The length of the CDR3 is 14 residues. For the CDR3, the DNA is TGTGCCAGCAGCACGGGCTTCACCAAAAACATTCAGTACTTC. It encodes CASSTGFTKNIQYF.

V gene TRBV14 combines with J gene TRBJ2-1, with 13 bases aligning to TRBD2. Germline V gene lookup returns CDR1 SGHDN and CDR2 FVKESK. The CDR3 sequence is 15 residues long. With V trimmed by 4 bases and J by 9 bases, 6 bases remained unmatched. DNA for the CDR3: TGTGCCAGCAGCCGGACTAGCGGGAGCTTTGGTGAGCAGTTCTTC. Amino acid sequence: CASSRTSGSFGEQFF.

Concerning this clone: Other DNA sequences within the sample encode an identical CDR3. The chain joins TRBV9 to TRBJ2-3, with unresolved D. Looked up from germline, CDR1 is SGDLS and CDR2 is YYNGEE. Trimming removed 0 bases from V and 0 bases from J, with 5 bases in between. CDR3 size: 14 residues. CDR3 sequence: CASSVAASTDTQYF. The CDR3 coding sequence is TGTGCCAGCAGCGTAGCAGCCAGCACAGATACGCAGTATTTT.

The V gene is TRBV27, the J gene TRBJ2-7, with 12 bases lining up with TRBD2. CDR1 and CDR2 (germline): MNHEY, SMNVEV (reference sequence). The CDR3 covers 16 residues. Germline trimming cut 4 bases from V and 5 bases from J; bases unmatched to any gene: 9. In DNA, the CDR3 is TGTGCCAGCAGTTCCTCGACTAGCGGGAGAAGGAACGAGCAGTACTTC. Amino acids: CASSSSTSGRRNEQYF.

V and J are TRBV7-9 and TRBJ1-2; D is uncertain. Per the germline V gene, CDR1 is SEHNR and CDR2 is FQNEAQ (reference sequence). The CDR3 runs to 14 residues. Trimming removed 2 bases at V and 0 bases at J, with 7 bases between. CDR3 sequence: CASSLYEANYGYTF. CDR3 coding DNA: TGTGCCAGCAGCTTATACGAAGCTAACTATGGCTACACCTTC.

The genes are TRBV28 and TRBJ1-5, with D unresolved. With 6 bases removed from V and 7 bases from J, the gap between germline ends came to 7 bases. This CDR3 contains 11 residues. CDR1 is MDHEN and CDR2 is SYDVKM in the germline V gene. The CDR3 DNA reads TGTGCCAGCAGCCTAACCCAGCCCCAGCATTTT. This translates into CASSLTQPQHF.

The chain joins TRBV5-1 to TRBJ2-7; the match to TRBD1 covers 9 bases. V was pared by 4 bases and J by 3 bases, with 5 bases of the junction left unmatched. The germline V gene has CDR1 SGHRS and CDR2 YFSETQ. The CDR3 length is 14 residues. CDR3 DNA: TGCGCCAGCAGCCAGGGACAGGGAGACTACGAGCAGTACTTC. Its protein product is CASSQGQGDYEQYF.

The genes are TRBV2 and TRBJ2-3; 8 positions agree with TRBD2. Germline values: CDR1 SNHLY, CDR2 FYNNEI. The J segment lost 1 base and the V segment lost 7 bases, leaving 16 bases of the junction unmatched. The CDR3 loop spans 18 amino acids. CDR3 DNA sequence: TGTGCCAGCATTACTAGGGCCGGGGGGGTTCCTGGCACAGATACGCAGTATTTT. Translation: CASITRAGGVPGTDTQYF.

This clone occurred once. J is TRBJ2-7 and V is TRBV2, with TRBD2 as a possible D gene (6 bases). In germline, CDR1 is SNHLY, CDR2 FYNNEI. V lost 8 bases and J lost 3, with 14 bases in between. This CDR3 spans 13 amino acids. CDR3 loop: CASDRDSHYEQYF. CDR3 bases: TGTGCCAGCGACCGGGACTCCCACTACGAGCAGTACTTC. The full variable domain, in which reference TRBV2 and TRBJ2-7 provide the parts outside the CDR3, is EPEVTQTPSHQVTQMGQEVILRCVPISNHLYFYWYRQILGQKVEFLVSFYNNEISEKSEIFDDQFSVERPDGSNFTLKIRSTKLEDSAMYFCASDRDSHYEQYFGPGTRLTVT.

This chain connects TRBV29-1 to TRBJ1-2; D unresolved. The CDR3 extends over 14 amino acids. V lost 5 bases to trimming and J lost 0 bases, with 13 bases between them. The germline V gene encodes CDR1 SQVTM and CDR2 ANQGSEA. CDR3 sequence: CSVKAEGSNYGYTF. CDR3 bases: TGCAGCGTTAAGGCAGAGGGTTCTAACTATGGCTACACCTTC.

The chain is built from TRBV12-5 and TRBJ1-2; 10 positions match TRBD1. The ends lost 3 bases at V and 4 bases at J; junction bases unmatched: 5. The CDR3 has 15 amino acids. Per the germline V gene, CDR1 is LGHNT and CDR2 is FRNRAP. CDR3 amino acids: CASGFGTGDFYGYTF. The CDR3 DNA follows: TGTGCTAGTGGTTTCGGGACAGGGGATTTCTATGGCTACACCTTC.

As regards this clone: The identical CDR3 is also encoded by other nucleotide sequences in the sample. The chain uses TRBV5-4 and TRBJ2-5, with D tentatively TRBD1 (6 bases). Trimming took off 0 bases at V and 5 bases at J, with 11 bases between the two ends. The CDR3 runs 14 residues. Germline V lookup: CDR1 SGHNT, CDR2 YYREEE (reference sequence). CDR3 DNA sequence: TGTGCCAGCAGCTTGGGGGGGCTCGGGGAGACCCAGTACTTC. Translated: CASSLGGLGETQYF.

The chain uses TRBV10-3 and TRBJ2-7, with TRBD2 identical over 9 bases. The germline V gene has CDR1 ENHRY and CDR2 SYGVKD. This CDR3 is 13 amino acids long. J lost 3 bases, V lost 4 bases, and 1 base had no gene match. This CDR3 is CAISASGDYEQYF. In DNA form, the CDR3 reads TGTGCCATCAGTGCTAGCGGGGACTACGAGCAGTACTTC.

This sequence joins TRBV29-1 and TRBJ2-7; no reliable D call. CDR1 and CDR2 (germline): SQVTM, ANQGSEA. Between the trimmed V and J ends, which lost 7 bases and 0 bases, there was a span of 10 bases. The length of the CDR3 is 12 residues. As DNA, the CDR3 is TGCAGCGGCATCACCGTCTCCTACGAGCAGTACTTC. It specifies CSGITVSYEQYF.

This clone was seen only once. This rearrangement joins TRBV28 to TRBJ1-4; a weak D match, TRBD1 (5 bases). From germline, CDR1 is MDHEN and CDR2 SYDVKM. With 5 bases removed from V and 13 bases from J, the gap between germline ends came to 20 bases. The CDR3 is 14 residues long. CDR3 coding DNA: TGTGCCAGCAGTCAGAGGGGATTAATGAAAAGACTGTTTTTT. It translates to CASSQRGLMKRLFF.

In nucleotides, the CDR3 is TGTGCCAGTAGCACGGGGACTAGTCAGTTCTTC. This encodes CASSTGTSQFF. J is TRBJ2-1 and V is TRBV19, with 8 bases lining up with TRBD2. The CDR3 length is 11 residues. CDR1 LNHDA and CDR2 SQIVND come from the germline V gene (reference sequence). The V gene end was trimmed by 6 bases and the J gene end by 13 bases; junction bases not matched to a gene: 5.